This TCR beta chain comes out of a study of blood T cells in healthy people across ages. With each sample, at least 5 micrograms of total RNA were extracted. With respect to this clonotype: Its antigen is unidentified.

Germline V gene data show CDR1 as SQVTM and CDR2 as ANQGSEA. The V and J ends lost 6 bases and 3 bases, in that order; junction bases with no gene match: 14. This CDR3 region has 16 residues. Alongside a J-beta primer mix, a sample-barcoded 5' primer served in a second PCR lasting about 7 to 11 cycles. TCRdb re-analysed the 5' RACE reads in MiXCR, keeping a single row per CDR3 protein. Of 1.5 million to 2 million distinct CDR3 sequences detected, 34% appear once; the ten largest clones hold around 11%. Study-level findings and limits: Long-lived and aged donors differed, with more naive CD4+ cells and higher diversity in the long-lived.

The sequence was obtained from a woman aged 30 to 39 in good health. The chain has TRBV29-1 and TRBJ2-1; TRBD1 matches 7 bases. The source material was blood. The CDR3 here is CSVRTGSGQFYNEQFF. CDR3 sequence (DNA): TGCAGCGTGCGGACAGGAAGCGGCCAATTCTACAATGAGCAGTTCTTC.